The 8 T cell receptor beta chains below all came from one sample that was sequenced in a study of blood T cell repertoires in COVID-19. The table came from immunoSEQ multiplex PCR; TCRdb's copy has only in-frame clones and leaves some out. The sample has under 300,000 clones; about nine tenths are singletons. The sample consisted of peripheral blood. Receptors were obtained from a man in his 60s who had recovered from COVID-19.

In the case of this clone: The sample holds other DNA sequences that translate to the same CDR3. The CDR3 protein is CASSQGAGTEAFF. The DNA of the CDR3 is TGTGCCAGCTCACAGGGGGCGGGCACTGAAGCTTTCTTT. V usage is TRBV18 and J usage is TRBJ1-1, with 7 bases matching TRBD1. Germline lookup yields CDR1 KGHSH and CDR2 LQKENI. The V segment lost 4 bases and the J segment 4 bases; nucleotides outside the gene matches: 3. The CDR3 sequence is 13 residues long.

This chain connects TRBV6-6 to TRBJ1-2, with a possible D match to TRBD1 (6 bases). Deletions cut 5 bases from V and 1 base from J, with 11 bases between. The CDR3 length is 14 residues. Per the germline V gene, CDR1 is MNHNY and CDR2 is SVGAGI (reference sequence). The CDR3: CASSGTLDNYGYTF. CDR3 in DNA: TGTGCCAGCAGTGGGACACTGGATAACTATGGCTACACCTTC.

This chain connects TRBV2 to TRBJ1-6; 8 nucleotides line up with TRBD1. The junction had 3 bases not matched to a gene; V was cut back by 6 bases and J by 2 bases. The CDR3 runs 15 residues. Germline CDR1 is SNHLY and CDR2 is FYNNEI. CDR3 DNA: TGTGCCAGCAGGACAGGGGATCCCTATAATTCACCCCTCCACTTT. The encoded protein is CASRTGDPYNSPLHF.

The chain employs TRBV5-4 and TRBJ2-4; weak D call: TRBD1 (6 bases). Germline CDR1 reads SGHNT; CDR2 reads YYREEE (reference sequence). The CDR3 totals 16 residues. The germline V and J ends were trimmed by 3 bases and 6 bases, with 19 bases remaining between them. CDR3 nucleotides: TGTGCCAGCAGCTCCCCGGGCGAGGGGGAAGGAAACATTCAGTACTTC. Amino acid sequence: CASSSPGEGEGNIQYF.

V gene TRBV18 combines with J gene TRBJ1-1, with 7 bases matching TRBD1. CDR3 length equals 16 residues. Germline lookup yields CDR1 KGHSH and CDR2 LQKENI. The junction had 10 bases not matched to a gene; V was cut back by 5 bases and J by 1 base. DNA for the CDR3: TGTGCCAGCTCAATCAAACCCGGGACAGCGAACACTGAAGCTTTCTTT. Translating it yields CASSIKPGTANTEAFF. The full variable domain, in which reference TRBV18 and TRBJ1-1 provide the parts outside the CDR3, is NAGVMQNPRHLVRRRGQEARLRCSPMKGHSHVYWYRQLPEEGLKFMVYLQKENIIDESGMPKERFSAEFPKEGPSILRIQQVVRGDSAAYFCASSIKPGTANTEAFFGQGTRLTVV.

J is TRBJ2-1 and V is TRBV19; 9 nucleotides match TRBD1. J was trimmed by 9 bases and V by 5 bases; bases with no gene match: 14. The CDR3 covers 16 residues. CDR1 is LNHDA and CDR2 is SQIVND in the germline V gene (reference sequence). The CDR3 DNA reads TGTGCCAGTAGTCCTACCCCGGGACAGGGTCCCCCTGAGCAGTTCTTC. Translating gives CASSPTPGQGPPEQFF.

There are a few counts of this clone. J is TRBJ2-2 and V is TRBV30, with D possibly matching TRBD1 (6 bases). The germline V and J ends were trimmed by 4 bases and 1 base, with 7 bases remaining between them. Germline V gene lookup returns CDR1 GTSNPN and CDR2 SVGIG (reference sequence). This CDR3 has 13 amino acids. The CDR3 bases are TGTGCCTGGACAGGGGAGAACACCGGGGAGCTGTTTTTT. It yields the protein CAWTGENTGELFF.

The V and J genes are TRBV7-9 and TRBJ2-1; D uncertain. Trimming removed 3 bases from V and 5 bases from J, with 11 bases in between. The CDR3 sequence is 14 residues long. Germline lookup yields CDR1 SEHNR and CDR2 FQNEAQ (reference sequence). CDR3 nucleotides: TGTGCCAGCAGCTTTAGACACGAAAACAATGAGCAGTTCTTC. Encoded protein: CASSFRHENNEQFF.